This T cell receptor (beta chain) was identified during a study of HIV-infected patients and healthy controls. About the study: After three months of therapy, CD4 counts rose modestly but significantly in about 90% of the 16 patients. No general T-cell lymphocytopenia was present, and per-chain CDR3 totals resembled those of controls. General study findings and limits: Healthy controls shared more CDR3 sequences between individuals than HIV-infected patients did.

Follow-up blood was drawn about 14 weeks, roughly three months, after antiretroviral therapy began. Whole blood was used without fractionation, so all unsorted peripheral T cells were included. A roughly 2.5 ml peripheral blood sample was taken for RNA. Reverse transcription used about 510 ng RNA and constant-region primers for alpha and beta. Separate chain-specific third strand synthesis with multiplexing indices produced the alpha and beta libraries. TCRdb re-derived calls from the 5' RACE reads in MiXCR, one entry per CDR3 protein. The sample has approximately 8,700 distinct CDR3 sequences; 7.5% to 9.5% are singletons. On this clonotype: Antigen: not known.

Unmatched junction bases numbered 9, after V lost 6 bases and J lost 6 bases. There are 15 residues in the CDR3. The chain carries TRBV12-3 or TRBV12-4 and TRBJ2-3, with 10 bases matching TRBD2. The material was blood, obtained during antiretroviral therapy. The receptor was isolated from an adult with HIV infection. CDR3 in DNA: TGTGCCAGCAGACGTATAGGACTAGCGGCGGATACGCAGTATTTT. Protein: CASRRIGLAADTQYF.